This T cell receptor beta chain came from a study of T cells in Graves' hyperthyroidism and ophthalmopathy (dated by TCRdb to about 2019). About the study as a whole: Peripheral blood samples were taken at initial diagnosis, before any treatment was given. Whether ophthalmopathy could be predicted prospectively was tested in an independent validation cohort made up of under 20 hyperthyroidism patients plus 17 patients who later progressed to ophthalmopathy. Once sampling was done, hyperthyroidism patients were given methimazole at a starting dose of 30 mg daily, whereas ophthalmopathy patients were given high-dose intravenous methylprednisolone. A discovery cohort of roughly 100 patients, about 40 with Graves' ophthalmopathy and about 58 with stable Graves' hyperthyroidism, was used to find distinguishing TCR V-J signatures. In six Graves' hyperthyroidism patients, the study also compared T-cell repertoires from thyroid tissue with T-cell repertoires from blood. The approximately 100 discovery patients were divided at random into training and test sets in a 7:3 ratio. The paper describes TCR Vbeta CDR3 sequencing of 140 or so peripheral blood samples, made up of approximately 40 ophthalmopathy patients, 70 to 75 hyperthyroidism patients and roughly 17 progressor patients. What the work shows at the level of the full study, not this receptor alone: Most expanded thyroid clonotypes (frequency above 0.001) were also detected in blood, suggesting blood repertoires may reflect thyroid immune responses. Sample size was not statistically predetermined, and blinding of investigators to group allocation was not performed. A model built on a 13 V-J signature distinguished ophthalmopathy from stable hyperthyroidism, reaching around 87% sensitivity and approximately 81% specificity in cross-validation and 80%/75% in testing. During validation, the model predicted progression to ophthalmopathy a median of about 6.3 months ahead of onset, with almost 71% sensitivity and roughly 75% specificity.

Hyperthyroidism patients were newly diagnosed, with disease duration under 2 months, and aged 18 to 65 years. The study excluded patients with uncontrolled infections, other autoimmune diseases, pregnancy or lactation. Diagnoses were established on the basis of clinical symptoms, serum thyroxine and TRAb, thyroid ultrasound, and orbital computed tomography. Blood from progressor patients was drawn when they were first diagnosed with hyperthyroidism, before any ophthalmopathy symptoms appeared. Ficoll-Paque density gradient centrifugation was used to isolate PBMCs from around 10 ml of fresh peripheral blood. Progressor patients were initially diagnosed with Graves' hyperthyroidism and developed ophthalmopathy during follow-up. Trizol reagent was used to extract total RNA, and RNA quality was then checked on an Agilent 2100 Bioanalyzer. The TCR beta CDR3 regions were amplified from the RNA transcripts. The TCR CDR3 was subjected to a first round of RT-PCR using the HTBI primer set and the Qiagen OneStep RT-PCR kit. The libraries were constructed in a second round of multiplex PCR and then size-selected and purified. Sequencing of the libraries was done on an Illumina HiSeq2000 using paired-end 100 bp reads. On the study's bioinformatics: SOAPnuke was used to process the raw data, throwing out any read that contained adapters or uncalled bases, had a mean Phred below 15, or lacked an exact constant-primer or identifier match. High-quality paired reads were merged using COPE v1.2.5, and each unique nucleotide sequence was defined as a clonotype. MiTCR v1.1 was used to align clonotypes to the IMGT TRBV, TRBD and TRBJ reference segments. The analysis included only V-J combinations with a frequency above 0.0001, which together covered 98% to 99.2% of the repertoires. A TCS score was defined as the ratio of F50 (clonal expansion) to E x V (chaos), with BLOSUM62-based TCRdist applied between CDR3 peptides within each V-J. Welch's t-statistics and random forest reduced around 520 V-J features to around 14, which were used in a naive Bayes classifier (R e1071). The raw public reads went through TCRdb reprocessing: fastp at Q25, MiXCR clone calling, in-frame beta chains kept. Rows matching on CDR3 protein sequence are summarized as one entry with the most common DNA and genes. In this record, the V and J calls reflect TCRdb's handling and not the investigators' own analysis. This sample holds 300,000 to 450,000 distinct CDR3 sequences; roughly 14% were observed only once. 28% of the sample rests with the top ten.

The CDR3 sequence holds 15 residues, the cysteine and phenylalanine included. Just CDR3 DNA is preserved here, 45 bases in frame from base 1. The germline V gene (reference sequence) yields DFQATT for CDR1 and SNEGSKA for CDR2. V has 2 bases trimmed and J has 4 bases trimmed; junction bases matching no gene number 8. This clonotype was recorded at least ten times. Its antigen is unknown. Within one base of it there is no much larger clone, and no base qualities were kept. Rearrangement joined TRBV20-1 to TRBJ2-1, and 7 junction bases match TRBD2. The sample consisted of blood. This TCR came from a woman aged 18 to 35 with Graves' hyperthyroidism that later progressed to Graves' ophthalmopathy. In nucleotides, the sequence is TGCAGTGCTAGACTGTCCGGGAGGCTTTACAATGAGCAGTTCTTC. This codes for CSARLSGRLYNEQFF.